These 14 T cell receptor beta chains were all obtained from the same sample, sequenced in a study of radiotherapy plus CTLA-4 blockade in lung cancer. Clones were read by immunoSEQ multiplex PCR, and TCRdb kept only the in-frame ones, dropping some. The sample records 30,000 to 40,000 clones, under 85% being singletons. The input for sequencing was peripheral blood, taken from a patient treated with radiotherapy plus ipilimumab. Receptors originate from a human donor with non-small cell lung cancer whose response to radiotherapy plus ipilimumab could not be evaluated.

The chain uses TRBV7-9 and TRBJ2-5; D possibly corresponds to TRBD1 (6 bases). The CDR3 is 11 residues long. Between the trimmed V and J ends, which lost 5 bases and 7 bases, there was a span of 8 bases. The V gene's germline CDR1 is SEHNR and CDR2 FQNEAQ (reference sequence). CDR3 nucleotides: TGTGCCAGCAGCAGAGGGGGGACCCAGTACTTC. Translating gives CASSRGGTQYF.

The chain has TRBV12-5 and TRBJ2-7; 10 bases line up with TRBD1. This CDR3 region has 14 residues. The germline CDR1 and CDR2 sequences are LGHNT and FRNRAP. The V segment lost 7 bases and the J segment 3 bases; nucleotides outside the gene matches: 6. Here the CDR3 DNA reads TGTGCTAGTGCGGTCGGGACAGGGGACTACGAGCAGTACTTC. Its translation is CASAVGTGDYEQYF.

This chain connects TRBV7-9 to TRBJ2-1; TRBD2 matches 7 bases. V was clipped by 1 base and J by 0 bases; unmatched bases: 3. CDR1 is SEHNR and CDR2 is FQNEAQ in the germline V gene (reference sequence). This CDR3 is built from 16 residues. The CDR3 DNA reads as TGTGCCAGCAGCTTAGTGGGCGGGAGCTCCTACAATGAGCAGTTCTTC. The encoded protein is CASSLVGGSSYNEQFF.

This chain links TRBV7-9 with TRBJ1-6; possibly TRBD1 for D (5 bases). This CDR3 is 13 amino acids long. Germline values: CDR1 SEHNR, CDR2 FQNEAQ (reference sequence). Deletions cut 3 bases from V and 12 bases from J, with 12 bases between. CDR3 nucleotides: TGTGCCAGCAGCTTTCAGGGATTGGAACCCCTCCACTTT. Encoded protein: CASSFQGLEPLHF.

This sequence joins TRBV4-2 and TRBJ1-2; D remains ambiguous. Looked up from germline, CDR1 is LGHNA and CDR2 is YNFKEQ. The CDR3 totals 13 residues. V was trimmed by 4 bases and J by 2 bases, leaving 8 bases between them. CDR3 sequence reads: CASSPTTNYGYTF. In nucleotides, the CDR3 is TGTGCCAGCAGCCCGACAACGAACTATGGCTACACCTTC.

This chain uses TRBV6-1 with TRBJ1-5; tentative D call: TRBD1 (6 bases). CDR1 is MNHNS, CDR2 SASEGT, per germline. V gave up 6 bases and J gave up 2 bases, with 14 bases separating them. This CDR3 is built from 15 residues. The CDR3 region has the DNA TGTGCCAGCAGACCAGACAGGTCAGGCAATCAGCCCCAGCATTTT. It is translated as CASRPDRSGNQPQHF.

The chain carries TRBV28 and TRBJ2-1; 13 positions match TRBD2. The CDR3 contains 15 residues. With 4 bases clipped from V and 8 bases from J, the junction kept 5 bases outside the gene matches. CDR1 and CDR2 from the germline V gene are MDHEN and SYDVKM. CDR3 in DNA: TGTGCCAGCAGTTGGAGGACTAGCGGGAGCTATGAGCAGTTCTTC. This translates into CASSWRTSGSYEQFF.

The V and J genes are TRBV9 and TRBJ2-2; 10 bases are a match to TRBD1. V gave up 3 bases and J gave up 6 bases; unmatched junction bases: 8. CDR1 is SGDLS and CDR2 is YYNGEE in the germline V gene. The CDR3 length is 16 residues. CDR3 sequence reads: CASSAQTGGFAGELFF. The CDR3 nucleotides read TGTGCCAGCAGCGCCCAGACAGGGGGCTTCGCCGGGGAGCTGTTTTTT. Supplemented by reference TRBV9 and TRBJ2-2, the full variable domain reads DSGVTQTPKHLITATGQRVTLRCSPRSGDLSVYWYQQSLDQGLQFLIQYYNGEERAKGNILERFSAQQFPDLHSELNLSSLELGDSALYFCASSAQTGGFAGELFFGEGSRLTVL.

The genes are TRBV6-1 and TRBJ1-3; weak D call: TRBD1 (5 bases). The V end was cut by 4 bases, the J end by 0 bases, with 10 bases between. There are 15 residues in the CDR3. Germline CDR1 MNHNS, CDR2 SASEGT. CDR3 sequence: CASSAEGTSGNTIYF. DNA for the CDR3: TGTGCCAGCAGTGCGGAGGGGACCTCTGGAAACACCATATATTTT.

This clone was counted between two and nine times. The rearrangement links TRBV7-9 to TRBJ2-5; D might be TRBD1 (6 bases). The V gene lost 7 bases and the J gene lost 2 bases, with 14 bases spanning the gap. The CDR3 is 14 amino acids. The germline V gene has CDR1 SEHNR and CDR2 FQNEAQ (reference sequence). The chain's CDR3 is CASTYGTGQETQYF. The CDR3 bases are TGTGCCAGCACCTACGGTACAGGGCAAGAGACCCAGTACTTC.

This chain links TRBV6-1 with TRBJ1-2; 10 nucleotides align to TRBD1. Germline lookup yields CDR1 MNHNS and CDR2 SASEGT. V shed 6 bases, J shed 8 bases, and the junction held 9 bases outside the gene matches. This CDR3 is 14 amino acids long. The CDR3 DNA reads as TGTGCCAGCAGGGAGACAGGGGGCGGAGGAGGCTACACCTTC. Its translation: CASRETGGGGGYTF.

The chain is built from TRBV27 and TRBJ2-6; D gene ambiguous. The CDR3 spans 14 residues. Germline lookup yields CDR1 MNHEY and CDR2 SMNVEV (reference sequence). The V and J ends lost 6 bases and 2 bases respectively, with 8 bases between them. CDR3 region: CASSGLAGANVLTF. The CDR3 DNA sequence: TGTGCCAGCAGCGGTTTGGCTGGGGCCAACGTCCTGACTTTC. Complete variable domain (other parts from reference TRBV27 and TRBJ2-6): EAQVTQNPRYLITVTGKKLTVTCSQNMNHEYMSWYRQDPGLGLRQIYYSMNVEVTDKGDVPEGYKVSRKEKRNFPLILESPSPNQTSLYFCASSGLAGANVLTFGAGSRLTVL.

The J gene is TRBJ2-3, the V gene TRBV5-8; 12 bases are shared with TRBD2. V lost 2 bases and J lost 5; bases outside the gene matches: 6. The germline CDR1 and CDR2 sequences are SGHTS and YDEGEE. This CDR3 comprises 16 residues. The CDR3: CASSFGLAGGEDTQYF. The DNA for the CDR3 is TGTGCCAGCAGCTTCGGGCTAGCGGGAGGGGAAGATACGCAGTATTTT.

J is TRBJ2-2 and V is TRBV30, with D possibly matching TRBD1 (6 bases). Trimming removed 3 bases at V and 0 bases at J, with 8 bases between. This CDR3 is 14 amino acids long. Germline values: CDR1 GTSNPN, CDR2 SVGIG (reference sequence). Here the CDR3 DNA reads TGTGCCTGGAGGGACAGAGCGAACACCGGGGAGCTGTTTTTT. Translation: CAWRDRANTGELFF.